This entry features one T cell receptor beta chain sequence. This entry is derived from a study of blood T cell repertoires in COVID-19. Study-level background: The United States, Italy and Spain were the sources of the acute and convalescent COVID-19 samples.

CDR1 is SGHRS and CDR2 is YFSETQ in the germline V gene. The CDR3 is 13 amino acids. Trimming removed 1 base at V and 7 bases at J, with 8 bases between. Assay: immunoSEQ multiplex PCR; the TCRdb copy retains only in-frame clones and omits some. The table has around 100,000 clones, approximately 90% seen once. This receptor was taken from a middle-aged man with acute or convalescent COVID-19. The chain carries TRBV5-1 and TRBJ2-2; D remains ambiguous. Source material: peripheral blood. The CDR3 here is CASSLSLLGELFF. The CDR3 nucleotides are TGCGCCAGCAGCTTGTCTCTTCTCGGGGAGCTGTTTTTT.